This T cell receptor (beta chain) appears in the sequencing data of a study of OX40 agonist ivuxolimab in advanced cancers. For the wider study: Ivuxolimab was a fully human IgG2 agonistic monoclonal antibody targeting the costimulatory receptor OX40 (CD134). Intravenous ivuxolimab was administered to patients every 2 weeks at six dose levels: 0.01, 0.1, 0.3, 1.5, 3 and 10 mg/kg. Of the roughly 50 dose-escalation patients, hepatocellular carcinoma was present in approximately 20, melanoma in approximately 15, renal cell carcinoma in 9 and head and neck cancer in 9. The dose-escalation cohort was almost 85% male with a mean age of approximately 60 years, ranging from roughly 20 to 80. Patients were allowed to have had prior anti-PD-1, anti-PD-L1 or anti-CTLA-4 therapy, and roughly 40% of the dose-escalation patients had been treated with checkpoint inhibitors. Three dose-escalation patients achieved partial responses, one with hepatocellular carcinoma and two with cutaneous melanoma. Peripheral TCRbeta sequencing aimed to test whether ivuxolimab altered TCR sequence diversity and caused clonal T-cell expansion. The monotherapy dose-escalation portion (N ≈ 55 patients) of the phase I ivuxolimab trial is reported in the paper.

For sequencing of the TCRbeta CDR3 region, genomic DNA was extracted from the sorted cells. The immunoSEQ Assay was used for sequencing of TCRbeta CDR3 regions. Imported from immuneACCESS, the table was reduced by TCRdb to in-frame sequences with V and J called. These copies leave out some clones; in studies compared against another copy, an unresolved V gene accounts for under half, and the cause of the remainder is not known. The sample data list about 27,000 clones, and 83% of these were observed just once. The ten largest clonotypes hold 12% of the sample. Worth noting for this clone: Its antigen is not yet known. Base qualities were left out, and no much larger clone turns up one base away.

The trial excluded patients who had a history of autoimmune disease or were on systemic immunosuppression. In every dose cohort, peripheral blood was drawn for TCR sequencing at baseline, cycle 4 day 1, and cycle 7 day 1. Samples came from an open-label, multicenter, first-in-human phase I dose-escalation trial of ivuxolimab. The trial enrolled adults with locally advanced or metastatic head and neck squamous cell, hepatocellular, melanoma or renal cell carcinoma. CD4+ and CD8+ T cells were sorted separately from peripheral blood before TCR sequencing. Based on the germline V gene, the CDR1 and CDR2 sequences are LGHNT and FRNRAP. The germline V end is reduced by 2 bases and the J end by 9 bases; junction bases left unmatched: 7. The cysteine opens and the phenylalanine closes a CDR3 of 15 amino acids. Only the CDR3 part of the read is kept: 45 bases, read in frame from the first base. Beyond this particular receptor, the publication reports: In partial responders in the 0.1-3.0 mg/kg groups, normalized peripheral clonal expansion was found to be among the lowest, especially among CD8+ T cells. At doses from 0.1 to 3.0 mg/kg, clonal expansion was seen in both CD4+ and CD8+ blood T cells between baseline and week 6. Low levels of normalized T-cell clonal expansion were also seen in some patients who did not respond. After ivuxolimab, more expanded clones were found on average in CD8+ T cells than in CD4+ T cells. The antigen specificity of the peripheral T cells that underwent clonal expansion was not determined.

Here the chain combines TRBV12-5 and TRBJ2-3; TRBD1 lines up with 11 middle nucleotides. Sequences were derived from CD4+ or CD8+ T cells sorted from blood, sampled in a trial of the OX40 agonist ivuxolimab. This clonotype was obtained from an adult with an advanced solid tumor such as melanoma, head and neck, liver or kidney cancer. The CDR3 region reads CASGLSGQGAWTQYF. The bases are TGTGCTAGTGGTTTGTCCGGACAGGGGGCATGGACGCAGTATTTT.